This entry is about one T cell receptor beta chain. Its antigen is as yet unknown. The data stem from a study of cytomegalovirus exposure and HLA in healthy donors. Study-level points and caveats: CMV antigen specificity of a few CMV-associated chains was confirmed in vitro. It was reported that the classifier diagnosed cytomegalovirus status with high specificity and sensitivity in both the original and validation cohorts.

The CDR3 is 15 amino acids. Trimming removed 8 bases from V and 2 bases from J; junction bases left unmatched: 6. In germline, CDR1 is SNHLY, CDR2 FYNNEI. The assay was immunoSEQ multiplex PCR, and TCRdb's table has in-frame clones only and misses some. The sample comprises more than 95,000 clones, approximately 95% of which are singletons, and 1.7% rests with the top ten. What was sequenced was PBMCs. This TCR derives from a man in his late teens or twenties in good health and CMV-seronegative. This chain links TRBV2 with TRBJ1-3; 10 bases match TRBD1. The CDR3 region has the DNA TGTGCCAGCTTTGGGGGACAGGGGACTGGAAACACCATATATTTT. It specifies CASFGGQGTGNTIYF. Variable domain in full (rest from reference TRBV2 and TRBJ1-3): EPEVTQTPSHQVTQMGQEVILRCVPISNHLYFYWYRQILGQKVEFLVSFYNNEISEKSEIFDDQFSVERPDGSNFTLKIRSTKLEDSAMYFCASFGGQGTGNTIYFGEGSWLTVV.